These 29 T cell receptor beta chains share one sample of origin, sequenced in a study of CD8 T cells in Susac syndrome. It was with random hexamers that 0.5 to 1 ug RNA was reverse transcribed. TCRdb re-derived calls from the immunoSEQ multiplex PCR reads in MiXCR, one entry per CDR3 protein. The profile shows 160,000 or so distinct CDR3 sequences, approximately 96% of them singletons. The sample comprised CD4+ T cells from PBMCs. These receptors were taken from a human donor with Susac syndrome.

The V gene is TRBV18, the J gene TRBJ2-1, with TRBD2 matching over 8 bases. Trimming cost V 3 bases and J 4 bases; bases outside gene matches: 5. CDR1 and CDR2 from the germline V gene are KGHSH and LQKENI. There are 15 residues in the CDR3. The CDR3: CASSPRAGVYNEQFF. The CDR3 bases are TGTGCCAGCTCACCCAGAGCGGGAGTTTACAATGAGCAGTTCTTC.

The V and J genes are TRBV18 and TRBJ2-5, with D possibly matching TRBD1 (6 bases). Between the trimmed V and J ends, which lost 8 bases and 2 bases, there was a span of 12 bases. The CDR3 length is 13 residues. Per the germline V gene, CDR1 is KGHSH and CDR2 is LQKENI. CDR3 coding DNA: TGTGCCAGCGGGGGCTCCCCTCAAGAGACCCAGTACTTC. Translated, it gives CASGGSPQETQYF.

This rearrangement joins TRBV25-1 to TRBJ2-5; D might be TRBD2 (5 bases). Trimming shortened V by 5 bases and J by 5 bases, and 12 bases separated the two germline ends. This CDR3 contains 13 residues. Germline V gene lookup returns CDR1 MGHDK and CDR2 SYGVNS. CDR3 nucleotides: TGTGCCAGCAGTCCCAAACGGGGTGAGACCCAGTACTTC. Translated, it gives CASSPKRGETQYF.

The chain has TRBV20-1 and TRBJ1-2; D perhaps matches TRBD1 (6 bases). Trimming took 0 bases from V and 5 from J, leaving 10 bases between them. The CDR3 contains 13 residues. The germline V gene has CDR1 DFQATT and CDR2 SNEGSKA (reference sequence). CDR3 in amino acids: CSAREVQGYGYTF. The CDR3 nucleotides are TGCAGTGCTAGAGAGGTCCAGGGGTATGGCTACACCTTC.

The V and J genes are TRBV19 and TRBJ2-7, with 9 bases that match TRBD1. This CDR3 has 15 amino acids. The germline gives CDR1 LNHDA, CDR2 SQIVND (reference sequence). V lost 3 bases and J lost 0; bases outside the gene matches: 3. The CDR3 loop is CASSIGTGNSYEQYF. The CDR3 nucleotides are TGTGCCAGTAGTATCGGGACAGGGAACTCCTACGAGCAGTACTTC.

V is TRBV7-2 and J is TRBJ2-3, with D uncertain. V was trimmed by 3 bases and J by 10 bases, leaving 17 bases between them. CDR1 is SGHTA, CDR2 FQGNSA, per germline. The CDR3 is made up of 14 amino acids. CDR3 bases: TGTGCCAGCAGCTTGAGTCAGCTTGGTGAAGCGCAGTATTTT. This codes for CASSLSQLGEAQYF.

This chain connects TRBV18 to TRBJ2-7; no clear D gene. Per germline, CDR1 KGHSH and CDR2 LQKENI. V was shortened by 4 bases and J by 8 bases, with 15 bases between the two germline ends. The CDR3 totals 13 residues. CDR3 protein: CASSRDPMGKQYF. CDR3 nucleotides: TGTGCCAGCTCACGAGACCCTATGGGTAAGCAGTACTTC.

For the CDR3, the DNA is TGTGCCAGCAGCCAGACAACACAGCGGGGGGGCATGGATACGCAGTATTTT. The encoded protein is CASSQTTQRGGMDTQYF. The chain combines TRBV4-2 with TRBJ2-3; 10 positions agree with TRBD2. Germline loops: CDR1 LGHNA, CDR2 YNFKEQ. The CDR3 contains 17 residues. V dropped 3 bases and J dropped 6; count of bases not matched to a gene: 12.

V gene TRBV3-1 combines with J gene TRBJ1-1; D not resolved. The ends were cut back, 0 bases at V and 0 bases at J, with 8 bases in the middle. Germline CDR1 is LGHDT and CDR2 is YNNKEL (reference sequence). CDR3 length: 15 amino acids. The CDR3 sequence: CASSQEARMNTEAFF. The CDR3 DNA sequence: TGTGCCAGCAGCCAAGAGGCCAGGATGAACACTGAAGCTTTCTTT.

The V gene is TRBV29-1, the J gene TRBJ1-2; 8 bases agree with TRBD1. There are 14 residues in the CDR3. Germline CDR1 and CDR2: SQVTM and ANQGSEA. After removal of 1 base from V and 6 bases from J, the junction contained 7 bases not matched to a gene. The CDR3 loop reads CSVEGGTGRHGYTF. For the CDR3, the DNA is TGCAGCGTTGAAGGTGGGACAGGTCGCCATGGCTACACCTTC.

The chain joins TRBV19 to TRBJ2-1; 12 bases line up with TRBD2. CDR3 length: 16 amino acids. Losses at the gene ends were 1 base for V and 5 bases for J; bases not matched to a gene: 3. Germline V gene sequence: CDR1 LNHDA, CDR2 SQIVND (reference sequence). The CDR3: CASSIGTSGANNEQFF. As DNA, the CDR3 is TGTGCCAGTAGTATAGGGACTAGCGGGGCGAACAATGAGCAGTTCTTC.

J is TRBJ2-7 and V is TRBV4-3, with 14 bases that match TRBD2. The V gene end was trimmed by 4 bases and the J gene end by 5 bases; junction bases not matched to a gene: 10. CDR1 is LGHNA, CDR2 YSLEER, per germline. The CDR3 covers 17 residues. The CDR3 loop reads CASSPPRLAGGLDEQYF. CDR3 coding DNA: TGCGCCAGCAGCCCCCCAAGACTAGCGGGGGGGCTAGACGAGCAGTACTTC.

This clonotype was detected a few times. This chain links TRBV20-1 with TRBJ1-5, with D tentatively TRBD1 (6 bases). V lost 3 bases, J lost 7 bases, and 13 bases lay in between. This CDR3 is built from 13 residues. The germline V gene has CDR1 DFQATT and CDR2 SNEGSKA (reference sequence). The CDR3 here is CSASQGTSQPQHF. CDR3 DNA sequence: TGCAGTGCTAGTCAGGGGACCAGCCAGCCCCAGCATTTT.

The V and J genes are TRBV9 and TRBJ2-1; D remains ambiguous. The germline V gene encodes CDR1 SGDLS and CDR2 YYNGEE. The CDR3 sequence is 10 residues long. The V end was cut by 3 bases, the J end by 7 bases, with 2 bases between. CDR3 in DNA: TGTGCCAGCAGCGATAATGAGCAGTTCTTC. Protein sequence: CASSDNEQFF.

The chain couples TRBV6-5 to TRBJ1-2; D unclear. Germline V gene data show CDR1 as MNHEY and CDR2 as SVGAGI. The V gene lost 4 bases and the J gene lost 8 bases, with 11 bases spanning the gap. This CDR3 is 12 amino acids long. The CDR3 coding sequence is TGTGCCAGCAGTTCCCCGACCCGCGGCTACACCTTC. Its translation is CASSSPTRGYTF.

The V gene is TRBV5-1, the J gene TRBJ1-1; D may be TRBD1 (5 bases). Germline loops: CDR1 SGHRS, CDR2 YFSETQ. The CDR3 runs to 14 residues. Trimming took 3 bases from V and 1 from J, leaving 10 bases between them. The CDR3 here is CASSSYGQNTEAFF. Here the CDR3 DNA reads TGCGCCAGCAGCTCCTATGGACAGAACACTGAAGCTTTCTTT.

The gene calls are TRBV7-9 and TRBJ1-5; D gene ambiguous. Looked up from germline, CDR1 is SEHNR and CDR2 is FQNEAQ (reference sequence). Trimming took off 4 bases at V and 0 bases at J, with 16 bases between the two ends. CDR3 length: 17 amino acids. The CDR3 coding sequence is TGTGCCAGCAGCTCCCAAGGAATGGGAAATAGCAATCAGCCCCAGCATTTT. Its translation: CASSSQGMGNSNQPQHF.

This chain connects TRBV7-9 to TRBJ1-2; D gene uncertain. The CDR3 contains 14 residues. The germline V and J ends were trimmed by 4 bases and 1 base, with 10 bases remaining between them. The V gene's germline CDR1 is SEHNR and CDR2 FQNEAQ (reference sequence). CDR3 residues: CASSYRASNYGYTF. In nucleotides, the CDR3 is TGTGCCAGCAGCTACCGTGCCAGTAACTATGGCTACACCTTC.

J is TRBJ2-7 and V is TRBV5-4; D is possibly TRBD2 (5 bases). V was cut by 4 bases and J by 2 bases, with 10 bases left in between. Germline-derived CDR1 and CDR2 are SGHNT and YYREEE (reference sequence). This CDR3 is 13 amino acids long. DNA for the CDR3: TGTGCCAGCAGCCACGGGGAAACCTACGAGCAGTACTTC. It is translated as CASSHGETYEQYF.

Only one count was recorded for this clonotype. CDR3 coding DNA: TGCAGTGCTAGAGACCCAAGTACCTACGAGCAGTACTTC. Translation: CSARDPSTYEQYF. The gene calls are TRBV20-1 and TRBJ2-7; no clear D gene. V lost 0 bases and J 2 bases, leaving 8 bases between the germline ends. Germline-derived CDR1 and CDR2 are DFQATT and SNEGSKA (reference sequence). The CDR3 runs to 13 residues.

The V call is TRBV12-3 or TRBV12-4, the J call TRBJ2-7, with D possibly TRBD1 on 5 matching bases. V was cut by 5 bases and J by 6 bases, with 11 bases left in between. CDR3 length: 12 residues. The CDR3 protein is CASSGAWGEQYF. CDR3 nucleotides: TGTGCCAGCAGTGGGGCCTGGGGCGAGCAGTACTTC.

For the CDR3, the DNA is TGTGCCAGCAGCCAACTCTCTACTAGGGAGCAGTACTTC. This sequence encodes CASSQLSTREQYF. This sequence joins TRBV14 and TRBJ2-7; D may be TRBD2 (5 bases). The CDR3 contains 13 residues. Trimming pared 2 bases from V and 7 bases from J, leaving 12 bases between. Germline CDR1 is SGHDN and CDR2 is FVKESK.

The V and J genes are TRBV3-1 and TRBJ1-1; D is perhaps TRBD1 (5 bases). The CDR3 is 14 residues long. Germline V CDR1 and CDR2: LGHDT, YNNKEL (reference sequence). Trimming left V 1 base short and J 10 bases short, with 16 bases between. The CDR3 spells CASSQAAGLLGAFF. CDR3 in DNA: TGTGCCAGCAGCCAAGCGGCAGGGCTTCTCGGAGCTTTCTTT.

This chain uses TRBV29-1 with TRBJ1-2; D not resolved. CDR1 and CDR2 from the germline V gene are SQVTM and ANQGSEA. This CDR3 is built from 12 residues. Trimming left V 4 bases short and J 7 bases short, with 13 bases between. CDR3 residues: CSVAGLRIGYTF. As DNA, the CDR3 is TGCAGCGTTGCAGGTCTTAGGATTGGCTACACCTTC.

The chain couples TRBV7-2 to TRBJ1-2; D is perhaps TRBD1 (5 bases). There are 14 residues in the CDR3. Germline assignment: CDR1 SGHTA and CDR2 FQGNSA. The V and J ends lost 5 bases and 7 bases respectively, with 17 bases between them. CDR3 nucleotide sequence: TGTGCCAGCAGCGATAGGGGCTCCGTCGGTGGCTACACCTTC. Its translation is CASSDRGSVGGYTF.

The chain carries TRBV9 and TRBJ2-4, with 11 bases matching TRBD2. Looked up from germline, CDR1 is SGDLS and CDR2 is YYNGEE. V shed 0 bases, J shed 0 bases, and the junction held 8 bases outside the gene matches. This CDR3 has 19 residues. The chain's CDR3 is CASSVAGLAGGLAKNIQYF. As DNA, the CDR3 is TGTGCCAGCAGCGTAGCGGGGCTAGCGGGGGGATTAGCCAAAAACATTCAGTACTTC. Using reference TRBV9 and TRBJ2-4 for the parts outside the CDR3, the full variable domain is DSGVTQTPKHLITATGQRVTLRCSPRSGDLSVYWYQQSLDQGLQFLIQYYNGEERAKGNILERFSAQQFPDLHSELNLSSLELGDSALYFCASSVAGLAGGLAKNIQYFGAGTRLSVL.

This rearrangement joins TRBV3-1 to TRBJ2-7; no reliable D call. This CDR3 contains 14 residues. Germline V gene lookup returns CDR1 LGHDT and CDR2 YNNKEL (reference sequence). V lost 0 bases and J 3 bases, leaving 9 bases between the germline ends. The CDR3 DNA is TGTGCCAGCAGCCAAGATCCCCGCTTCTACGAGCAGTACTTC. Its translation: CASSQDPRFYEQYF.

V and J are TRBV20-1 and TRBJ2-3; D gene ambiguous. Germline assignment: CDR1 DFQATT and CDR2 SNEGSKA (reference sequence). The V and J ends lost 4 bases and 5 bases respectively, with 7 bases between them. CDR3 length: 11 residues. The CDR3 protein is CSATGLDTQYF. CDR3 DNA: TGCAGTGCTACTGGCCTAGATACGCAGTATTTT.

This clonotype is a singleton in its sample. The V and J genes are TRBV5-1 and TRBJ2-3; unclear D gene. CDR1 and CDR2 from the germline V gene are SGHRS and YFSETQ. This CDR3 has 14 residues. Trimming removed 0 bases from V and 2 bases from J, with 7 bases in between. The CDR3 here is CASSLAEHTDTQYF. CDR3 DNA: TGCGCCAGCAGCTTGGCTGAACACACAGATACGCAGTATTTT.